Listed below are T cell receptor beta chains from one sample, sequenced in a study of cytomegalovirus exposure and HLA in healthy donors. Produced via immunoSEQ multiplex PCR; TCRdb's table is partial and in-frame only. The sample records about 130,000 clones, about four fifths being singletons. Specimen: PBMCs. These receptors came from a man aged 35-49 years in good health and CMV-seronegative. CDR3s include the opening cysteine and the closing phenylalanine or tryptophan. D genes are given only for firm matches. Rows may omit the clone size; those that give it use once, few, many or a size class.

J gene: TRBJ2-3
D gene: TRBD2
clone size: .
V gene: TRBV6-4
CDR3 DNA: TGTGCCAGCAGTGACTTTAGCGGGGGGGCCTATACGCAGTATTTT
CDR3 protein: CASSDFSGGAYTQYF

J gene: TRBJ2-7
D gene: .
clone size: .
V gene: TRBV27
CDR3 DNA: TGTGCCAGCAGTGGCCCCCGGACTCACCTAGGTCACTACGAGCAGTACTTC
CDR3 protein: CASSGPRTHLGHYEQYF

J gene: TRBJ1-2
D gene: TRBD1
clone size: .
V gene: TRBV13
CDR3 DNA: TGTGCCAGCAGCTTAGGGGGACAGAAAATGCCTCGCTACACCTTC
CDR3 protein: CASSLGGQKMPRYTF

J gene: TRBJ2-3
D gene: .
clone size: few
V gene: TRBV5-4
CDR3 DNA: TGTGCCAGCAGCTTCGGAGGTTCCACAGATACGCAGTATTTT
CDR3 protein: CASSFGGSTDTQYF

J gene: TRBJ1-1
D gene: TRBD1
clone size: few
V gene: TRBV18
CDR3 DNA: TGTGCCAGCTCACCCCTGACAGGGGGCGTTGACACTGAAGCTTTCTTT
CDR3 protein: CASSPLTGGVDTEAFF

J gene: TRBJ2-7
D gene: .
clone size: .
V gene: TRBV4-1
CDR3 DNA: TGCGCCAGCAGCCAAGATAGGCTAGCCATAATTGGGGAGCAGTACTTC
CDR3 protein: CASSQDRLAIIGEQYF

J gene: TRBJ2-2
D gene: TRBD2
clone size: .
V gene: TRBV5-4
CDR3 DNA: TGTGCCAGCAGCATCCGGGGAGGGATTTACACCGGGGAGCTGTTTTTT
CDR3 protein: CASSIRGGIYTGELFF

J gene: TRBJ2-2
D gene: .
clone size: .
V gene: TRBV5-6
CDR3 DNA: TGTGCCAGCAGCTTTGGGACTTTCATCACCGGGGAGCTGTTTTTT
CDR3 protein: CASSFGTFITGELFF

J gene: TRBJ2-1
D gene: TRBD2
clone size: .
V gene: TRBV5-1
CDR3 DNA: TGCGCCAGCAGCTATAGCGGGGGGGACAATGAGCAGTTCTTC
CDR3 protein: CASSYSGGDNEQFF

J gene: TRBJ2-1
D gene: .
clone size: once
V gene: TRBV6-1
CDR3 DNA: TGTGCCAGCGCTAGGACAGAGAACTCCTACAATGAGCAGTTCTTC
CDR3 protein: CASARTENSYNEQFF

J gene: TRBJ2-1
D gene: .
clone size: few
V gene: TRBV5-1
CDR3 DNA: TGCGCCAGCAGCTTCCCTGCAGGCGATGAGCAGTTCTTC
CDR3 protein: CASSFPAGDEQFF

J gene: TRBJ2-3
D gene: TRBD1
clone size: .
V gene: TRBV27
CDR3 DNA: TGTGCCAGCAGCGACGGGACAGGGAGCACAGATACGCAGTATTTT
CDR3 protein: CASSDGTGSTDTQYF

J gene: TRBJ1-4
D gene: .
clone size: .
V gene: TRBV27
CDR3 DNA: TGTGCCAGCAGTAAACGGGGGACTAATGAAAAACTGTTTTTT
CDR3 protein: CASSKRGTNEKLFF

J gene: TRBJ2-3
D gene: .
clone size: once
V gene: TRBV28
CDR3 DNA: TGTGCCAGCAGTGCCTACTCGGCGGGGCTCACAGATACGCAGTATTTT
CDR3 protein: CASSAYSAGLTDTQYF

J gene: TRBJ2-7
D gene: TRBD2
clone size: .
V gene: TRBV28
CDR3 DNA: TGTGCCAGCAGGCCACCGGGACTAGCGGATCCCTACGAGCAGTACTTC
CDR3 protein: CASRPPGLADPYEQYF

J gene: TRBJ1-6
D gene: TRBD1
clone size: .
V gene: TRBV7-9
CDR3 DNA: TGTGCCAGCAGCCCGTCCCGGGACAGGGACCCTAGTTCACCCCTCCACTTT
CDR3 protein: CASSPSRDRDPSSPLHF

J gene: TRBJ2-4
D gene: .
clone size: .
V gene: TRBV11-2
CDR3 DNA: TGTGCCAGCAGCACGCTGAGGCTAGCCAAAAACATTCAGTACTTC
CDR3 protein: CASSTLRLAKNIQYF

J gene: TRBJ1-1
D gene: .
clone size: .
V gene: TRBV7-2
CDR3 DNA: TGTGCCAGCAGCTTAGGGTTCAGCACTGAAGCTTTCTTT
CDR3 protein: CASSLGFSTEAFF

J gene: TRBJ1-3
D gene: TRBD1
clone size: .
V gene: TRBV18
CDR3 DNA: TGTGCCAGCTCACTTGGGACAGGGGGCAACACCATATATTTT
CDR3 protein: CASSLGTGGNTIYF

J gene: TRBJ2-6
D gene: TRBD1
clone size: .
V gene: TRBV5-1
CDR3 DNA: TGCGCCAGCAGCGGGACAGGGCTCTGGGCCAACGTCCTGACTTTC
CDR3 protein: CASSGTGLWANVLTF

J gene: TRBJ2-1
D gene: .
clone size: .
V gene: TRBV2
CDR3 DNA: TGTGCCAGCAGACTCGAGGGTGAGCAGTTCTTC
CDR3 protein: CASRLEGEQFF

J gene: TRBJ2-4
D gene: TRBD1
clone size: .
V gene: TRBV4-3
CDR3 DNA: TGCGCCAGCAGCCAAGATTCTTACAGGGGAATAGGGAACATTCAGTACTTC
CDR3 protein: CASSQDSYRGIGNIQYF

J gene: TRBJ1-3
D gene: .
clone size: .
V gene: TRBV23-1
CDR3 DNA: TGCGCCATTCCCTGGGAGAACACCATATATTTT
CDR3 protein: CAIPWENTIYF

J gene: TRBJ2-1
D gene: .
clone size: .
V gene: TRBV11-2
CDR3 DNA: TGTGCCAGCAGCTTAGCTTGGGGGGGGACAGGTTATAATGAGCAGTTCTTC
CDR3 protein: CASSLAWGGTGYNEQFF

J gene: TRBJ1-5
D gene: .
clone size: once
V gene: TRBV6-5
CDR3 DNA: TGTGCCAGCAGTTACCTACAGGGAGGGAATCAGCCCCAGCATTTT
CDR3 protein: CASSYLQGGNQPQHF

J gene: TRBJ1-6
D gene: .
clone size: .
V gene: TRBV5-1
CDR3 DNA: TGCGCCAGCAGCTTGGATCGAGGGCCCAATTCACCCCTCCACTTT
CDR3 protein: CASSLDRGPNSPLHF

J gene: TRBJ1-5
D gene: TRBD1
clone size: .
V gene: TRBV6-1
CDR3 DNA: TGTGCCAGCAGCGCGGGACAGCTCAATCAGCCCCAGCATTTT
CDR3 protein: CASSAGQLNQPQHF

J gene: TRBJ2-1
D gene: .
clone size: .
V gene: TRBV30
CDR3 DNA: TGTGCCTGGAAAAAAACGGATGAGCAGTTCTTC
CDR3 protein: CAWKKTDEQFF

J gene: TRBJ2-7
D gene: TRBD2
clone size: once
V gene: TRBV4-1
CDR3 DNA: TGCGCCAGCAGCCAAGACCCCTGGGAGGGCAATACCTACGAGCAGTACTTC
CDR3 protein: CASSQDPWEGNTYEQYF